The subject of this entry is one T cell receptor beta chain. Sample-barcoded 5' priming and a J-beta primer mix drove a second PCR of roughly 6 to 12 cycles. TCRdb independently ran MiXCR on the 5' RACE reads; one entry per CDR3 protein. The data show about 1.1 million distinct CDR3 sequences, more than 30% seen once. The CDR3 contains 18 residues. J gave up 11 bases and V 5 bases, and 28 bases lay outside the gene matches. Germline V gene sequence: CDR1 DFQATT, CDR2 SNEGSKA (reference sequence). The data derive from a study of blood T cells in healthy people across ages. The receptor's source is a man aged 18-30 years in good health. The sequenced sample was blood. This chain links TRBV20-1 with TRBJ2-5, with TRBD2 identical over 8 bases. The CDR3 DNA sequence: TGCAGTGCTCCCTCTCTCTTAATAGGGACTAGATACAACAATGAGCAGTACTTC. This sequence encodes CSAPSLLIGTRYNNEQYF.